This is a list of T cell receptor beta chains from one sample in a study of blood T cell repertoires in COVID-19. TCRdb keeps only in-frame clones here, not all; method: immunoSEQ multiplex PCR. The sample holds 230,000 or so clones; roughly 80% are singletons and the top ten take about 3.4%. Sequencing input: PBMCs or T cells enriched from blood (not recorded which). These receptors were collected from a man aged 50 to 59 who had recovered from COVID-19. Both conserved end residues are part of each CDR3. Each record gives: clone size, D gene, V gene, CDR3 protein. D genes are given only for firm matches. Part of the rows lack a size; the others show once, few, many or a class for expanded clones.

>few|-|TRBV30
CAWRDRFSYGYTF
>-|TRBD1|TRBV9
CASSLQGAGTEAFF
>once|TRBD2|TRBV5-1
CASSLLRGGYEQYF
>-|-|TRBV5-1
CASSLDVGARDEQYF
>few|TRBD2|TRBV28
CASSLLAGTGELFF
>once|-|TRBV7-9
CASSPTGYTGELFF
>-|TRBD1|TRBV2
CASSSGTDNSPLHF
>few|TRBD1|TRBV19
CASSRTGQGGNQPQHF
>once|-|TRBV3-1/TRBV3-2
CASSQVAGVGEKLFF
>-|-|TRBV6-5
CASRGVLFSYEQYF
>-|TRBD2|TRBV6-5
CASTHGGAGTDTQYF
>once|-|TRBV23-1
CASSQLCEASSTDTQYF
>-|-|TRBV12-3/TRBV12-4
CASSFRNEQFF
>-|-|TRBV5-1
CASSFSGSSYEQYF
>once|-|TRBV11-2
CASSLFLRPEATEAFF
>-|-|TRBV10-3
CAISQSSNQPQHF
>-|-|TRBV5-1
CASSLATGTGRAEAFF
>-|TRBD2|TRBV6-2/TRBV6-3
CASSYVLGLAGADTQYF
>-|-|TRBV7-9
CASSLGSHGEQFF